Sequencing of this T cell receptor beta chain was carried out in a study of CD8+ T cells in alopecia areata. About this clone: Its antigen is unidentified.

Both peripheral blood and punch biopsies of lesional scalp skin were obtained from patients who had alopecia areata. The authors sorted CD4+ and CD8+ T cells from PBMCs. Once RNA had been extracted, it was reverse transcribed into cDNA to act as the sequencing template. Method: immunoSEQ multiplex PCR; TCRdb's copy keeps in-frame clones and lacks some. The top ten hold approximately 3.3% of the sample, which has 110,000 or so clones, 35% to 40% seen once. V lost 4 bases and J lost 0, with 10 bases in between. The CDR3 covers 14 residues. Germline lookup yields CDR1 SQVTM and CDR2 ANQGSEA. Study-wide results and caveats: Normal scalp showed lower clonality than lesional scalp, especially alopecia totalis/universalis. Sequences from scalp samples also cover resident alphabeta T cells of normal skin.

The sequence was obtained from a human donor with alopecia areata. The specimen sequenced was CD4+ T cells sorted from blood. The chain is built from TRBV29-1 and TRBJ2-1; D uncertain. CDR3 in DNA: TGCAGCGTTGGACCTCGTCCCTCCTACAATGAGCAGTTCTTC. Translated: CSVGPRPSYNEQFF.